The 22 T cell receptor beta chains below were found in one sample sequenced in a study of T cell responses to AZD1222 COVID-19 vaccine. Profiled with immunoSEQ multiplex PCR; TCRdb holds only in-frame clones, not every one. The data hold roughly 200,000 clones, with over 85% observed a single time. This material consisted of peripheral blood, taken 28 days after the second dose of the MenACWY control vaccine. Every receptor here comes from an adult who received the MenACWY meningococcal vaccine as a control.

The V gene is TRBV3-1 (or the pseudogene TRBV3-2), the J gene TRBJ1-6; D may be TRBD1 (6 bases). This CDR3 comprises 14 residues. V lost 4 bases to trimming and J lost 6 bases, with 10 bases between them. Germline lookup yields CDR1 LGHDT and CDR2 YNNKEL (reference sequence). The CDR3 spells CASSRTGLNSPLHF. DNA for the CDR3: TGTGCCAGCAGCCGCACAGGGCTTAATTCACCCCTCCACTTT.

This sequence joins TRBV10-3 and TRBJ1-6; 7 bases are shared with TRBD1. The V gene end was trimmed by 6 bases and the J gene end by 5 bases; junction bases not matched to a gene: 7. This CDR3 contains 15 residues. Germline V CDR1 and CDR2: ENHRY, SYGVKD. The CDR3 DNA reads as TGTGCCATCAGCCTCGACAGGGCGAATAATTCACCCCTCCACTTT. It translates to CAISLDRANNSPLHF.

Regarding this clone: The sample carries other DNA sequences with the same CDR3. The chain uses TRBV6-2 or TRBV6-3 and TRBJ2-7, with D perhaps TRBD1 (5 bases). There are 12 residues in the CDR3. The V and J ends lost 4 bases and 3 bases respectively, with 7 bases between them. Germline lookup yields CDR1 MNHEY and CDR2 SVGEGT. CDR3 coding DNA: TGTGCCAGCAGTTCCGACAGCTACGAGCAGTACTTC. Its translation: CASSSDSYEQYF.

The chain joins TRBV5-5 to TRBJ2-6; TRBD1 is a possible D gene (6 bases). CDR1 is SGHKS, CDR2 YYEKEE, per germline (reference sequence). Trimming pared 0 bases from V and 2 bases from J, leaving 15 bases between. The CDR3 covers 18 residues. CDR3 bases: TGTGCCAGCAGCTTGGTCGGCAGGGGCGAAGCTGGGGCCAACGTCCTGACTTTC. Translated, it gives CASSLVGRGEAGANVLTF.

The V and J genes are TRBV19 and TRBJ1-2; TRBD1 matches at 9 bases. The trim removed 3 bases at V and 3 bases at J, leaving 11 bases unmatched. The V gene's germline CDR1 is LNHDA and CDR2 SQIVND (reference sequence). CDR3 length: 17 amino acids. CDR3 nucleotide sequence: TGTGCCAGTAGTATCCGGGACAGGGTAGAACGACACTATGGCTACACCTTC. Residues: CASSIRDRVERHYGYTF. Full variable domain (remainder filled in from reference TRBV19 and TRBJ1-2): DGGITQSPKYLFRKEGQNVTLSCEQNLNHDAMYWYRQDPGQGLRLIYYSQIVNDFQKGDIAEGYSVSREKKESFPLTVTSAQKNPTAFYLCASSIRDRVERHYGYTFGSGTRLTVV.

The chain employs TRBV7-2 and TRBJ2-5, with D perhaps TRBD1 or TRBD2 (5 bases each). CDR3 length: 15 residues. Between the trimmed V and J ends, which lost 3 bases and 1 base, there was a span of 12 bases. Germline V gene data show CDR1 as SGHTA and CDR2 as FQGNSA. This CDR3 is CASSFLGTRQETQYF. Here the CDR3 DNA reads TGTGCCAGCAGCTTTCTCGGGACGCGCCAAGAGACCCAGTACTTC.

The chain carries TRBV10-3 and TRBJ1-1; D gene uncertain. The CDR3 runs to 13 residues. Germline CDR1 and CDR2: ENHRY and SYGVKD. Trimming pared 11 bases from V and 1 base from J, leaving 14 bases between. The CDR3, as DNA: TGTGCCGCAGCCCGTCCGGGGAACACTGAAGCTTTCTTT. Translation: CAAARPGNTEAFF.

The gene calls are TRBV27 and TRBJ2-5; D is possibly TRBD1 (5 bases). The CDR3 loop spans 15 amino acids. V shed 6 bases and J shed 0 bases, with 14 bases lying between them. CDR1 and CDR2 from the germline V gene are MNHEY and SMNVEV (reference sequence). The CDR3 loop reads CASSDSWTYQETQYF. In nucleotides, the CDR3 is TGTGCCAGCAGCGACAGTTGGACGTACCAAGAGACCCAGTACTTC.

The chain recombines TRBV30 with TRBJ2-1; 7 nucleotides agree with TRBD1. There are 13 residues in the CDR3. Germline CDR1 and CDR2: GTSNPN and SVGIG (reference sequence). The J segment lost 3 bases and the V segment lost 6 bases, leaving 5 bases of the junction unmatched. The CDR3 DNA is TGTGCCTGCCGACAGGGCGACTACAATGAGCAGTTCTTC. Translating it yields CACRQGDYNEQFF.

This clone has only a few counts. V usage is TRBV27 and J usage is TRBJ2-6, with 8 bases that match TRBD2. The CDR3 sequence is 17 residues long. V lost 10 bases, J lost 0 bases, and 11 bases stayed unmatched. CDR1 and CDR2 from the germline V gene are MNHEY and SMNVEV (reference sequence). CDR3 region: CATMTPAGGSGANVLTF. The CDR3 bases are TGTGCCACCATGACCCCGGCGGGAGGCTCTGGGGCCAACGTCCTGACTTTC.

V and J are TRBV7-2 and TRBJ2-1, with 12 bases matching TRBD2. The germline CDR1 and CDR2 sequences are SGHTA and FQGNSA. The CDR3 is made up of 14 amino acids. With V trimmed by 5 bases and J by 9 bases, 5 bases remained unmatched. CDR3 sequence: CASSAGLAGSEQFF. The CDR3 region has the DNA TGTGCCAGCAGCGCCGGACTAGCGGGGAGTGAGCAGTTCTTC.

The rearrangement uses TRBV3-1 (or the pseudogene TRBV3-2) and TRBJ2-2; D might be TRBD2 (6 bases). Trimming cost V 10 bases and J 7 bases, with 10 bases left between them. The germline V gene encodes CDR1 LGHDT and CDR2 YNNKEL (reference sequence). The length of the CDR3 is 11 residues. The DNA for the CDR3 is TGTGCCACTTGGGGAGGCGGGGAGCTGTTTTTT. Translation gives CATWGGGELFF.

V is TRBV7-9 and J is TRBJ2-3; D is undetermined. Trimming shortened V by 1 base and J by 0 bases, and 14 bases separated the two germline ends. CDR3 size: 17 residues. From germline, CDR1 is SEHNR and CDR2 FQNEAQ (reference sequence). CDR3 DNA: TGTGCCAGCAGCTTAGGTGTCGGCCTTACTAGCACAGATACGCAGTATTTT. Translation: CASSLGVGLTSTDTQYF.

Here the CDR3 DNA reads TGTGCCACCAGTGATCCGGGACTAGCGGGAGCCTTTGAGCAGTTCTTC. Amino acids: CATSDPGLAGAFEQFF. J is TRBJ2-1 and V is TRBV24-1, with 14 bases that match TRBD2. Germline V gene data show CDR1 as KGHDR and CDR2 as SFDVKD. The V and J ends lost 3 bases and 9 bases, in that order; junction bases with no gene match: 6. CDR3 length: 16 residues.

The chain has TRBV5-1 and TRBJ2-1; 14 bases are shared with TRBD2. This CDR3 region has 18 residues. Unmatched junction bases numbered 8, after V lost 6 bases and J lost 0 bases. CDR1 SGHRS and CDR2 YFSETQ come from the germline V gene. CDR3 region: CASTSGLAGVASYNEQFF. CDR3 nucleotides: TGCGCCAGCACCTCGGGACTAGCGGGAGTGGCCTCCTACAATGAGCAGTTCTTC.

The chain is built from TRBV24-1 and TRBJ1-5; the D gene is possibly TRBD1 (5 bases). Per germline, CDR1 KGHDR and CDR2 SFDVKD. The CDR3 runs 13 residues. V dropped 3 bases and J dropped 11 bases, with 13 bases sitting between them. CDR3 nucleotides: TGTGCCACCAGTGATAGGGGTCGGACCGCCCAGCATTTT. Its translation is CATSDRGRTAQHF.

The genes are TRBV11-2 and TRBJ2-1; TRBD2 matches at 15 bases. The CDR3 is 17 residues long. CDR1 is SGHAT, CDR2 FQNNGV, per germline. V lost 5 bases and J lost 7; bases outside the gene matches: 9. This CDR3 reads CASSLRTSGRARNEQFF. Here the CDR3 DNA reads TGTGCCAGCAGCCTGCGGACTAGCGGGAGGGCCAGGAATGAGCAGTTCTTC.

The chain couples TRBV10-1 to TRBJ2-7; a possible D gene is TRBD1 (5 bases). Looked up from germline, CDR1 is WNHNN and CDR2 is SYGVQD (reference sequence). CDR3 length: 13 residues. V lost 2 bases, J lost 4 bases, and 9 bases lay in between. The CDR3 nucleotides are TGCGCCAGCAGTGAGATCCAGGGATACGAGCAGTACTTC. Encoded protein: CASSEIQGYEQYF.

The chain recombines TRBV30 with TRBJ2-2; possible D gene TRBD1, 6 bases. There are 15 residues in the CDR3. CDR1 and CDR2 from the germline V gene are GTSNPN and SVGIG (reference sequence). V was shortened by 7 bases and J by 3 bases, with 18 bases between the two germline ends. CDR3 coding DNA: TGTGCCTCCTCGACAGGAAAGTTGGACACCGGGGAGCTGTTTTTT. It specifies CASSTGKLDTGELFF.

V gene TRBV14 combines with J gene TRBJ1-2, with 7 nucleotides matching TRBD1. Germline-derived CDR1 and CDR2 are SGHDN and FVKESK. Unmatched junction bases numbered 3, after V lost 3 bases and J lost 8 bases. There are 12 residues in the CDR3. The CDR3 DNA sequence: TGTGCCAGCAGCCACTCAGGGGGAGGCTACACCTTC. Amino acids: CASSHSGGGYTF.

This clone was detected once. The chain links TRBV27 to TRBJ1-3; TRBD1 aligns across 8 bases. The CDR3 extends over 15 amino acids. The V gene end was trimmed by 5 bases and the J gene end by 4 bases; junction bases not matched to a gene: 7. Germline CDR1 reads MNHEY; CDR2 reads SMNVEV (reference sequence). The CDR3 spells CASSADRAWGNTIYF. CDR3 nucleotide sequence: TGTGCCAGCAGTGCGGACAGGGCGTGGGGAAACACCATATATTTT.

V gene TRBV28 combines with J gene TRBJ2-7; a possible D gene is TRBD1 (5 bases). The CDR3 is 14 amino acids. The germline CDR1 and CDR2 sequences are MDHEN and SYDVKM. V lost 6 bases and J 2 bases, leaving 14 bases between the germline ends. CDR3 protein: CASSRQLLPYEQYF. The CDR3 DNA sequence: TGTGCCAGCAGCAGACAGCTTCTCCCCTACGAGCAGTACTTC.